The 14 T cell receptor beta chains below were found in one sample sequenced in a study of T-cell memory formation after mild COVID-19. MiXCR, run by TCRdb on the 5' RACE reads, gives a single entry per CDR3 protein. The table lists approximately 390,000 distinct CDR3 sequences, about 15% of them singletons, with roughly 21% in the top ten. The specimen sequenced was PBMCs or a T cell subset sorted from them (not recorded which). These receptor sequences come from a man younger than 30 who had mild COVID-19 (a few samples of this study predate the infection). Cell type and time point are not known.

This clonotype appeared a few times. The chain recombines TRBV4-1 with TRBJ2-1; 11 bases line up with TRBD2. Trimming cost V 3 bases and J 9 bases; bases outside gene matches: 10. The CDR3 loop spans 16 amino acids. Germline CDR1 reads MGHRA; CDR2 reads YSYEKL. The CDR3, as DNA: TGCGCCAGCAGCCAGCTACCACTGACTAGCGGGGTTGAGCAGTTCTTC. It yields the protein CASSQLPLTSGVEQFF.

This clonotype was picked up a small number of times. V is TRBV5-1 and J is TRBJ2-3; maybe TRBD1 (6 bases). CDR1 and CDR2 (germline): SGHRS, YFSETQ. V was trimmed by 6 bases and J by 4 bases, leaving 15 bases between them. The CDR3 is made up of 14 amino acids. This chain's CDR3 is CASNRVSSADTQYF. The CDR3 DNA sequence: TGCGCCAGCAACAGGGTGTCCTCGGCAGATACGCAGTATTTT.

The V and J genes are TRBV6-2 or TRBV6-3 and TRBJ1-2; D is unclear. The germline V gene encodes CDR1 MNHEY and CDR2 SVGEGT. Trimming left V 6 bases short and J 2 bases short, with 13 bases between. The CDR3 is 14 amino acids. The CDR3 is CASRRRTINYGYTF. CDR3 DNA: TGTGCCAGCAGACGACGTACGATAAACTATGGCTACACCTTC.

This clonotype has a count of ten or more. The chain joins TRBV12-3 or TRBV12-4 to TRBJ2-3; D not certain. The CDR3 covers 14 residues. With 3 bases removed from V and 5 bases from J, the gap between germline ends came to 12 bases. The CDR3 DNA follows: TGTGCCAGCAGTTTGGGTCATGGTGGAGATACGCAGTATTTT. Its protein product is CASSLGHGGDTQYF.

The J gene is TRBJ1-6, the V gene TRBV3-1; D not certain. Trimming took 0 bases from V and 14 from J, leaving 8 bases between them. This CDR3 has 12 residues. CDR1 is LGHDT and CDR2 is YNNKEL in the germline V gene (reference sequence). The CDR3 bases are TGTGCCAGCAGCCAAGAGAAGGGATCCCTCCACTTT. Protein: CASSQEKGSLHF.

This clonotype was detected many times. The chain joins TRBV5-1 to TRBJ2-2, with D unclear. This CDR3 region has 14 residues. The V gene's germline CDR1 is SGHRS and CDR2 YFSETQ. Between the trimmed V and J ends, which lost 7 bases and 2 bases, there was a span of 12 bases. The CDR3 DNA sequence: TGCGCCAGCTCTCCGGGCGCAAACACCGGGGAGCTGTTTTTT. Its translation: CASSPGANTGELFF.

This chain links TRBV12-3 or TRBV12-4 with TRBJ2-1, with no clear D. This CDR3 contains 15 residues. Trimming removed 6 bases at V and 0 bases at J, with 12 bases between. For the CDR3, the DNA is TGTGCCAGCAGCACTATTTTGAGCTCCTACAATGAGCAGTTCTTC. As protein: CASSTILSSYNEQFF.

The rearrangement joins TRBV27 to TRBJ2-3, with 8 bases aligning to TRBD2. Germline CDR1 reads MNHEY; CDR2 reads SMNVEV (reference sequence). CDR3 length: 14 residues. V was clipped by 4 bases and J by 4 bases; unmatched bases: 4. The DNA of the CDR3 is TGTGCCAGCAGTTCGGGACTAGGCGCAGATACGCAGTATTTT. The encoded protein is CASSSGLGADTQYF.

The rearrangement links TRBV7-3 to TRBJ2-2; 13 nucleotides agree with TRBD2. This CDR3 contains 17 residues. Germline V CDR1 and CDR2: SGHTA, FQGTGA. Trimming removed 4 bases from V and 3 bases from J; junction bases left unmatched: 5. The CDR3 DNA reads TGTGCCAGCAGCTCGACTAGCGGGGGGCAATACACCGGGGAGCTGTTTTTT. This encodes CASSSTSGGQYTGELFF.

The chain links TRBV7-3 to TRBJ1-6; D is perhaps TRBD1 (5 bases). V shed 4 bases and J shed 8 bases, with 9 bases lying between them. Germline V CDR1 and CDR2: SGHTA, FQGTGA. This CDR3 contains 13 residues. CDR3 DNA sequence: TGTGCCAGCAGCTCGTCCAGGGATTCACCCCTCCACTTT. It encodes CASSSSRDSPLHF. Drawing the rest from reference TRBV7-3 and TRBJ1-6, the complete variable domain is GAGVSQTPSNKVTEKGKYVELRCDPISGHTALYWYRQSLGQGPEFLIYFQGTGAADDSGLPNDRFFAVRPEGSVSTLKIQRTERGDSAVYLCASSSSRDSPLHFGNGTRLTVT.

The chain carries TRBV12-3 or TRBV12-4 and TRBJ1-5, with D unclear. The CDR3 length is 14 residues. V lost 1 base, J lost 4 bases, and 8 bases lay in between. The CDR3 coding sequence is TGTGCCAGCAGTTTAGGGCCGCGGAATCAGCCCCAGCATTTT. It codes for CASSLGPRNQPQHF.

This clonotype was recorded at least ten times. This chain joins TRBV30 and TRBJ2-4; D not certain. Between the trimmed V and J ends, which lost 5 bases and 7 bases, there was a span of 12 bases. CDR3 size: 12 residues. Germline CDR1 GTSNPN, CDR2 SVGIG (reference sequence). Here the CDR3 reads CAWGQDQNIQYF. Here the CDR3 DNA reads TGTGCCTGGGGTCAGGACCAGAACATTCAGTACTTC.

This clonotype was seen more than once but under ten times. The CDR3 sequence: CSARDPQESSYEQYV. CDR3 in DNA: TGCAGTGCTAGAGATCCTCAGGAGAGCTCCTACGAGCAGTACGTC. This rearrangement joins TRBV20-1 to TRBJ2-7; D is undetermined. Germline values: CDR1 DFQATT, CDR2 SNEGSKA (reference sequence). This CDR3 spans 15 amino acids. V gave up 0 bases and J gave up 0 bases, with 12 bases separating them.

This clonotype appeared once. The V and J genes are TRBV5-1 and TRBJ2-5; D assignment may be TRBD1 or TRBD2 (5 bases each). CDR3 length: 10 residues. Germline V gene sequence: CDR1 SGHRS, CDR2 YFSETQ. The V end was cut by 5 bases, the J end by 7 bases, with 6 bases between. CDR3 sequence: CASRGRTQYF. The CDR3, as DNA: TGCGCCAGCAGGGGACGGACCCAGTACTTC. The full variable domain, completed using reference TRBV5-1 and TRBJ2-5, is KAGVTQTPRYLIKTRGQQVTLSCSPISGHRSVSWYQQTPGQGLQFLFEYFSETQRNKGNFPGRFSGRQFSNSRSEMNVSTLELGDSALYLCASRGRTQYFGPGTRLLVL.